These 24 T cell receptor beta chains originate from one sample sequenced in a study of Ad26.COV2.S vaccination and SARS-CoV-2 variants (dated by TCRdb to about 2021). Library prep was done by the immunoSEQ multiplex PCR assay. TCRdb re-hosts the immuneACCESS table, in-frame sequences only. Its copies lack some clones; in the studies checked, an unresolved V gene accounts for under half of them, and the cause for the rest is not known. A total of fewer than 400,000 clones appear in this sample, approximately 87% of them only once. 4.5% to 7% of the sample is in the top ten clones. The intended sense of this specimen's treatment or condition label: 15 to 20 received Ad26.COV2.S at low or high dose, single or two shots; five or six received placebo; per-sample allocation not given. Repertoires of vaccine and placebo recipients were sequenced from samples taken on day 63 after the first injection. Source: peripheral blood, taken in a trial of Ad26.COV2.S vaccine versus placebo. The receptors here all came from a person between 18 and 65 years old who received the Ad26.COV2.S COVID-19 vaccine or a placebo.

The chain couples TRBV23-1 to TRBJ2-4; TRBD1 agrees at 9 bases. TRBV23-1 is an ORF, with its function uncertain. J was trimmed by 1 base and V by 8 bases; bases with no gene match: 15. This CDR3 spans 18 amino acids. The CDR3 sequence: CASRRPGTGNGAKNIQYF. The DNA of the CDR3 is TGCGCCAGCCGACGTCCCGGGACAGGGAACGGGGCCAAAAACATTCAGTACTTC.

The chain joins TRBV25-1 to TRBJ2-5; TRBD2 aligns across 7 bases. Germline V gives CDR1 MGHDK, CDR2 SYGVNS. The CDR3 covers 15 residues. V was pared by 0 bases and J by 2 bases, with 3 bases of the junction left unmatched. The CDR3: CASSEYLGGQETQYF. In nucleotides, the CDR3 is TGTGCCAGCAGTGAATATTTGGGGGGGCAAGAGACCCAGTACTTC.

This chain joins TRBV29-1 and TRBJ1-1; D is perhaps TRBD1 (6 bases). This CDR3 has 12 amino acids. Trimming removed 4 bases at V and 8 bases at J, with 14 bases between. CDR1 SQVTM and CDR2 ANQGSEA come from the germline V gene. The CDR3 loop is CSVAWTAEEAFF. The CDR3 DNA reads TGCAGCGTTGCCTGGACAGCGGAGGAAGCTTTCTTT.

The chain recombines TRBV6-5 with TRBJ1-2; D is possibly TRBD1 (5 bases). Trimming took off 6 bases at V and 8 bases at J, with 16 bases between the two ends. In germline, CDR1 is MNHEY, CDR2 SVGAGI. The CDR3 is 13 residues long. The CDR3 DNA sequence: TGTGCCAGCAGCCCCTCAGGGATCGGAGGCTACACCTTC. Protein product: CASSPSGIGGYTF.

This chain connects TRBV27 to TRBJ2-7; 7 bases are a match to TRBD2. Germline loops: CDR1 MNHEY, CDR2 SMNVEV (reference sequence). After removal of 7 bases from V and 6 bases from J, the junction contained 24 bases not matched to a gene. This CDR3 contains 18 residues. In DNA, the CDR3 is TGTGCCAGCACCAAATCAGGGAGGGGAGGGGAGCTCCGAGGCGAGCAGTACGTC. Translating it yields CASTKSGRGGELRGEQYV.

The chain uses TRBV2 and TRBJ2-7; possibly TRBD2 for D (6 bases). V was clipped by 8 bases and J by 0 bases, with 17 bases between them. CDR3 length: 15 residues. Germline values: CDR1 SNHLY, CDR2 FYNNEI. The CDR3: CASLDYFESSYEQYV. The CDR3 DNA reads TGTGCCAGCCTGGACTATTTCGAGAGCTCCTACGAGCAGTACGTC.

The rearrangement joins TRBV2 to TRBJ1-1; D is ambiguous. Germline assignment: CDR1 SNHLY and CDR2 FYNNEI. CDR3 length equals 10 residues. V lost 3 bases to trimming and J lost 6 bases, with 2 bases between them. The CDR3 reads CASSDPEAFF. The CDR3 region has the DNA TGTGCCAGCAGTGATCCTGAAGCTTTCTTT.

The chain has TRBV7-2 and TRBJ1-5; no definite D call. Germline CDR1 is SGHTA and CDR2 is FQGNSA. This CDR3 region has 17 residues. The germline V and J ends were trimmed by 1 base and 3 bases, with 16 bases remaining between them. The DNA for the CDR3 is TGTGCCAGCAGCTTAGTCGGGGTAATCCACTCCAATCAGCCCCAGCATTTT. This translates into CASSLVGVIHSNQPQHF. Based on the CDR3 plus reference TRBV7-2 and TRBJ1-5, the full variable domain is GAGVSQSPSNKVTEKGKDVELRCDPISGHTALYWYRQSLGQGLEFLIYFQGNSAPDKSGLPSDRFSAERTGGSVSTLTIQRTQQEDSAVYLCASSLVGVIHSNQPQHFGDGTRLSIL.

The gene calls are TRBV12-3 or TRBV12-4 and TRBJ2-2; D is unresolved. The CDR3 is 13 residues long. V lost 7 bases and J 4 bases, leaving 10 bases between the germline ends. The CDR3 nucleotides read TGTGCCAGCATTAGGGCCTCCACCGGGGAGCTGTTTTTT. Translation: CASIRASTGELFF.

The rearrangement uses TRBV5-1 and TRBJ1-2, with D possibly matching TRBD1 (5 bases). The V and J ends lost 2 bases and 9 bases respectively, with 14 bases between them. The CDR3 is 13 amino acids. Germline CDR1 and CDR2: SGHRS and YFSETQ. CDR3: CASSFGDSRSYTF. In nucleotides, the CDR3 is TGCGCCAGCAGCTTTGGGGACTCTAGGAGCTACACCTTC.

V usage is TRBV19 and J usage is TRBJ2-3; a possible D gene is TRBD2 (6 bases). CDR3 size: 13 residues. The V gene's germline CDR1 is LNHDA and CDR2 SQIVND (reference sequence). V gave up 4 bases and J gave up 14 bases, with 19 bases separating them. Written as DNA, the CDR3 is TGTGCCAGTAGTAGCGAGAGGAGGGGACCAGCGTATTTT. Protein: CASSSERRGPAYF. The whole variable domain, filled in from reference TRBV19 and TRBJ2-3, reads DGGITQSPKYLFRKEGQNVTLSCEQNLNHDAMYWYRQDPGQGLRLIYYSQIVNDFQKGDIAEGYSVSREKKESFPLTVTSAQKNPTAFYLCASSSERRGPAYFGPGTRLTVL.

This clone was seen just once. This sequence joins TRBV6-6 and TRBJ1-1; D is ambiguous. The CDR3 is made up of 15 amino acids. V shed 0 bases and J shed 1 base, with 9 bases lying between them. Germline V gene lookup returns CDR1 MNHNY and CDR2 SVGAGI (reference sequence). The CDR3 loop is CASSYSRAQNTEAFF. The CDR3 DNA is TGTGCCAGCAGTTACTCGAGGGCACAGAACACTGAAGCTTTCTTT.

In DNA, the CDR3 is TGTGCCAGCAGCGTAGACAGGGGATCTGGAAACACCATATATTTT. This translates into CASSVDRGSGNTIYF. This chain connects TRBV9 to TRBJ1-3; 7 nucleotides line up with TRBD1. Germline CDR1 is SGDLS and CDR2 is YYNGEE. V shed 0 bases, J shed 1 base, and the junction held 1 base outside the gene matches. This CDR3 is 15 amino acids long.

The chain is built from TRBV7-9 and TRBJ2-1, with a weak D call TRBD2 (5 bases). The germline V gene encodes CDR1 SEHNR and CDR2 FQNEAQ (reference sequence). The CDR3 sequence is 13 residues long. The V and J ends lost 4 bases and 8 bases respectively, with 12 bases between them. The CDR3 here is CASSSGVNHEQFF. In nucleotides, the CDR3 is TGTGCCAGCAGCTCCGGGGTGAATCATGAGCAGTTCTTC.

This clone was found once. This chain connects TRBV4-1 to TRBJ2-5; TRBD1 or TRBD2 may be the D gene (5 bases each). Trimming took off 2 bases at V and 2 bases at J, with 18 bases between the two ends. CDR3 length equals 17 residues. CDR1 MGHRA and CDR2 YSYEKL come from the germline V gene. CDR3 sequence: CASSQTPGRTFQETQYF. The CDR3 coding sequence is TGCGCCAGCAGCCAAACACCGGGACGTACCTTTCAAGAGACCCAGTACTTC.

The chain has TRBV12-5 and TRBJ2-5; TRBD2 agrees at 10 bases. Germline V gives CDR1 LGHNT, CDR2 FRNRAP. The CDR3 contains 16 residues. Losses at the gene ends were 5 bases for V and 1 base for J; bases not matched to a gene: 7. The CDR3 is CASGQGTSAFQETQYF. As DNA, the CDR3 is TGTGCTAGTGGTCAAGGGACTAGCGCTTTCCAAGAGACCCAGTACTTC.

The V and J genes are TRBV7-9 and TRBJ1-3; 7 bases align to TRBD1. Per the germline V gene, CDR1 is SEHNR and CDR2 is FQNEAQ (reference sequence). This CDR3 spans 15 amino acids. With V trimmed by 3 bases and J by 4 bases, 6 bases remained unmatched. In DNA form, the CDR3 reads TGTGCCAGCAGCTTTAAACCAGGGGGAGGAAACACCATATATTTT. Its protein product is CASSFKPGGGNTIYF.

This chain links TRBV3-1 (or the pseudogene TRBV3-2) with TRBJ2-5; 8 bases line up with TRBD2. The CDR3 runs to 19 residues. Germline trimming cut 6 bases from V and 4 bases from J; bases unmatched to any gene: 22. From germline, CDR1 is LGHDT and CDR2 YNNKEL (reference sequence). CDR3 sequence: CASRPQVVAGTRTGETQYF. DNA of the CDR3: TGTGCCAGCAGACCCCAGGTTGTAGCGGGAACCAGAACGGGAGAGACCCAGTACTTC.

This clone appeared a single time. V is TRBV11-2 and J is TRBJ1-2, with unresolved D. Germline V gene data show CDR1 as SGHAT and CDR2 as FQNNGV. V was clipped by 5 bases and J by 0 bases, with 16 bases between them. This CDR3 spans 16 amino acids. CDR3 protein: CASSHLTLLANYGYTF. DNA of the CDR3: TGTGCCAGCAGCCACCTTACACTCCTAGCTAACTATGGCTACACCTTC.

This sequence joins TRBV6-1 and TRBJ1-1; D is possibly TRBD1 (5 bases). In germline, CDR1 is MNHNS, CDR2 SASEGT. CDR3 length: 14 residues. Trimming shortened V by 1 base and J by 0 bases, and 6 bases separated the two germline ends. CDR3 nucleotides: TGTGCCAGCAGTGAAGTGGGGGTGAACACTGAAGCTTTCTTT. This translates into CASSEVGVNTEAFF.

The gene calls are TRBV5-6 and TRBJ2-5; D is unclear. This CDR3 is 15 amino acids long. V was pared by 0 bases and J by 4 bases, with 13 bases between. CDR1 and CDR2 from the germline V gene are SGHDT and YYEEEE. The CDR3 nucleotides are TGTGCCAGCAGCTTGGAGTCCACAATCGCAGAGACCCAGTACTTC. The encoded protein is CASSLESTIAETQYF.

This chain joins TRBV4-3 and TRBJ1-2, with D tentatively TRBD1 (5 bases). Germline V gene data show CDR1 as LGHNA and CDR2 as YSLEER. V was pared by 0 bases and J by 4 bases, with 15 bases between. CDR3 length: 16 amino acids. The CDR3 here is CASSQDPVGLSYGYTF. The CDR3 coding sequence is TGCGCCAGCAGCCAAGACCCGGTGGGGCTGAGCTATGGCTACACCTTC.

CDR3 residues: CASSGTGGNTEAFF. The CDR3 coding sequence is TGCGCCAGCTCAGGGACAGGCGGCAACACTGAAGCTTTCTTT. V is TRBV10-2 and J is TRBJ1-1, with 8 nucleotides matching TRBD1. The germline V gene encodes CDR1 WSHSY and CDR2 SAAADI. This CDR3 has 14 amino acids. J lost 2 bases, V lost 8 bases, and 7 bases had no gene match.

The chain is built from TRBV28 and TRBJ1-2, with 10 bases identical to TRBD1. The V gene end was trimmed by 6 bases and the J gene end by 0 bases; junction bases not matched to a gene: 16. The CDR3 contains 19 residues. Germline assignment: CDR1 MDHEN and CDR2 SYDVKM. The CDR3 loop reads CASRNWDRGGLPSNYGYTF. The CDR3, as DNA: TGTGCCAGCAGAAATTGGGACAGGGGTGGATTACCTTCTAACTATGGCTACACCTTC.